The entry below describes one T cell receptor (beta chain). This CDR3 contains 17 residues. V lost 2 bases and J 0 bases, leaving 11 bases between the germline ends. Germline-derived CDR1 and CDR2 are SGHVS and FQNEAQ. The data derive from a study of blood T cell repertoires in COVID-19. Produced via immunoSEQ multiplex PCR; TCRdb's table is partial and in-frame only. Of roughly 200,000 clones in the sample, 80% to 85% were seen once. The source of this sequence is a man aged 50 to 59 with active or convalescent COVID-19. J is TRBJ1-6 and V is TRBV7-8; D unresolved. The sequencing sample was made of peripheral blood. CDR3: CASSLFGVSSYNSPLHF. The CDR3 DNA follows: TGTGCCAGCAGCTTATTCGGGGTTAGCTCCTATAATTCACCCCTCCACTTT.